These 16 T cell receptor beta chains were all obtained from the same sample, sequenced in a study of T cell responses to AZD1222 COVID-19 vaccine. The data were produced by immunoSEQ multiplex PCR, yet TCRdb's version contains in-frame clones alone and is incomplete. The sample shows roughly 200,000 clones, around nine tenths of them seen only once. The sample in question was peripheral blood, obtained 28 days after the second dose of the MenACWY control vaccine. Receptor source: an adult who received the MenACWY meningococcal vaccine as a control.

The J gene is TRBJ2-5, the V gene TRBV19; 13 bases map to TRBD2. V shed 3 bases, J shed 5 bases, and the junction held 6 bases outside the gene matches. Germline V gives CDR1 LNHDA, CDR2 SQIVND (reference sequence). This CDR3 contains 16 residues. The CDR3 nucleotides read TGTGCCAGTAGTATCACACTAGCGGGAGGGCCTGAGACCCAGTACTTC. Protein sequence: CASSITLAGGPETQYF.

The chain recombines TRBV19 with TRBJ2-7; D is uncertain. This CDR3 spans 14 amino acids. With 5 bases removed from V and 0 bases from J, the gap between germline ends came to 11 bases. Germline V gives CDR1 LNHDA, CDR2 SQIVND (reference sequence). The CDR3 region has the DNA TGTGCCAGTAGTTATGGGGTACCCTCCTACGAGCAGTACTTC. Residues: CASSYGVPSYEQYF.

This clone was detected only once. This chain joins TRBV28 and TRBJ2-7; D gene unclear. CDR1 and CDR2 from the germline V gene are MDHEN and SYDVKM. The CDR3 is 11 amino acids. With 7 bases removed from V and 6 bases from J, the gap between germline ends came to 10 bases. The CDR3: CASTTWGEQYF. CDR3 coding DNA: TGTGCCAGCACCACGTGGGGCGAGCAGTACTTC. Full variable domain (outside the CDR3, taken from reference TRBV28 and TRBJ2-7): DVKVTQSSRYLVKRTGEKVFLECVQDMDHENMFWYRQDPGLGLRLIYFSYDVKMKEKGDIPEGYSVSREKKERFSLILESASTNQTSMYLCASTTWGEQYFGPGTRLTVT.

This clone has a single count. This chain connects TRBV3-1 (or the pseudogene TRBV3-2) to TRBJ2-6; unclear D gene. The length of the CDR3 is 13 residues. Germline V lookup: CDR1 LGHDT, CDR2 YNNKEL (reference sequence). V lost 6 bases to trimming and J lost 4 bases, with 7 bases between them. CDR3 loop: CASRPGGANVLTF. The CDR3, as DNA: TGTGCCAGCAGGCCCGGGGGGGCCAACGTCCTGACTTTC.

The chain links TRBV5-8 to TRBJ2-2, with D maybe TRBD1 (6 bases). Deletions cut 4 bases from V and 3 bases from J, with 19 bases between. CDR1 and CDR2 from the germline V gene are SGHTS and YDEGEE. CDR3 length: 17 residues. Written as DNA, the CDR3 is TGTGCCAGCAGCCGTACAGGGACATCAATATACACCGGGGAGCTGTTTTTT. Translating gives CASSRTGTSIYTGELFF.

The V call is TRBV28, the J call TRBJ2-1; D remains unclear. Germline CDR1 reads MDHEN; CDR2 reads SYDVKM. V was trimmed by 6 bases and J by 5 bases, leaving 20 bases between them. This CDR3 has 16 residues. CDR3 in DNA: TGTGCCAGCAGCCCCCGCTACGGAGAGAGCCACAATGAGCAGTTCTTC. Translated, it gives CASSPRYGESHNEQFF.

The CDR3 nucleotides are TGTGCCAGCAGTGAAGGCCAAGCCTACGAGCAGTACTTC. This codes for CASSEGQAYEQYF. The V gene is TRBV6-1, the J gene TRBJ2-7; D gene ambiguous. The CDR3 runs 13 residues. Trimming left V 1 base short and J 2 bases short, with 6 bases between. The germline CDR1 and CDR2 sequences are MNHNS and SASEGT.

The chain combines TRBV19 with TRBJ1-3; D is perhaps TRBD1 (6 bases). The CDR3 runs to 14 residues. The germline CDR1 and CDR2 sequences are LNHDA and SQIVND (reference sequence). With 4 bases removed from V and 5 bases from J, the gap between germline ends came to 12 bases. The CDR3, as DNA: TGTGCCAGTAGTACTGGACAGACAAGAAACACCATATATTTT. As protein: CASSTGQTRNTIYF.

The CDR3 region has the DNA TGTGCCAGTAGGAGCGTTAATGAAAAACTGTTTTTT. Its protein is CASRSVNEKLFF. The chain is built from TRBV19 and TRBJ1-4, with D uncertain. CDR1 and CDR2 (germline): LNHDA, SQIVND (reference sequence). CDR3 length: 12 residues. V was trimmed by 6 bases and J by 4 bases, leaving 6 bases between them.

The V gene is TRBV27, the J gene TRBJ1-2; D is unresolved. V shed 6 bases and J shed 4 bases, with 12 bases lying between them. Germline CDR1 reads MNHEY; CDR2 reads SMNVEV (reference sequence). The CDR3 is 13 residues long. CDR3 in DNA: TGTGCCAGCAGACCGACCGGATTCTATGGCTACACCTTC. Amino acids: CASRPTGFYGYTF.

The J gene is TRBJ1-2, the V gene TRBV2; 8 nucleotides line up with TRBD1. The CDR3 spans 15 residues. Germline V gene sequence: CDR1 SNHLY, CDR2 FYNNEI. V dropped 5 bases and J dropped 0; count of bases not matched to a gene: 5. The CDR3 loop reads CASSSQTGANYGYTF. As DNA, the CDR3 is TGTGCCAGCAGTTCTCAGACAGGGGCTAACTATGGCTACACCTTC.

V usage is TRBV6-5 and J usage is TRBJ2-5, with 8 bases lining up with TRBD1. Germline CDR1 and CDR2: MNHEY and SVGAGI. V shed 0 bases, J shed 4 bases, and the junction held 4 bases outside the gene matches. The CDR3 extends over 15 amino acids. CDR3 loop: CASSYSQGARETQYF. The CDR3 DNA reads as TGTGCCAGCAGTTACTCCCAGGGGGCGCGAGAGACCCAGTACTTC.

The genes are TRBV27 and TRBJ1-1, with D maybe TRBD1 (6 bases). The V gene's germline CDR1 is MNHEY and CDR2 SMNVEV (reference sequence). Deletions cut 2 bases from V and 0 bases from J, with 10 bases between. The CDR3 loop spans 15 amino acids. In DNA, the CDR3 is TGTGCCAGCAGTTTAGGTCAGGGGATGAACACTGAAGCTTTCTTT. This sequence encodes CASSLGQGMNTEAFF.

This clone has just a few counts. The V gene is TRBV6-5, the J gene TRBJ1-1; D not certain. Trimming took off 1 base at V and 1 base at J, with 4 bases between the two ends. The CDR3 covers 13 residues. From germline, CDR1 is MNHEY and CDR2 SVGAGI. CDR3 loop: CASSYYPNTEAFF. DNA for the CDR3: TGTGCCAGCAGTTACTACCCGAACACTGAAGCTTTCTTT.

The rearrangement uses TRBV6-4 and TRBJ2-1, with 7 bases fitting TRBD2. The CDR3 has 13 amino acids. CDR1 is MRHNA, CDR2 SNTAGT, per germline. The J segment lost 11 bases and the V segment lost 8 bases, leaving 12 bases of the junction unmatched. CDR3 bases: TGTGCCAGCTCCCGGGAGGCCGGGATGAAGCAGTTCTTC. Encoded protein: CASSREAGMKQFF.

This rearrangement joins TRBV29-1 to TRBJ2-3; TRBD1 matches at 9 bases. J lost 5 bases, V lost 6 bases, and 3 bases had no gene match. The CDR3 is 12 amino acids. CDR1 and CDR2 (germline): SQVTM, ANQGSEA. The CDR3 nucleotides are TGCAGCGTCTCGACAGGGGGAGATACGCAGTATTTT. Translating gives CSVSTGGDTQYF.